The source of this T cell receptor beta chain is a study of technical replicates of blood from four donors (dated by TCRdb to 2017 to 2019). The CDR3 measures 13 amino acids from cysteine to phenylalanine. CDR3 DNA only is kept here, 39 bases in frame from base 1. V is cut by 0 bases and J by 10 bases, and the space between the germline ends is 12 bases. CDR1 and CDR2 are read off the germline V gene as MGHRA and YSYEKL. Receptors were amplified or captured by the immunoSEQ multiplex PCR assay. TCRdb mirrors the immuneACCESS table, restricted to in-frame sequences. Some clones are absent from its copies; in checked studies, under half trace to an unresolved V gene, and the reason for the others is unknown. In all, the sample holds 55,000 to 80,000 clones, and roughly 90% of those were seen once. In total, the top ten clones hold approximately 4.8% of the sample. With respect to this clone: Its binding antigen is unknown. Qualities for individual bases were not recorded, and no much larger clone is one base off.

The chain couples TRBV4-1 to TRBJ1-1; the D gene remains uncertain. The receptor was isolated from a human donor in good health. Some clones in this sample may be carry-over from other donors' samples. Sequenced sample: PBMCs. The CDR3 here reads CASSQDGLTSAFF. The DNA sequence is TGCGCCAGCAGCCAAGACGGTTTAACGTCAGCTTTCTTT.